This T cell receptor (beta chain) was identified in a study of T cell repertoires in cytomegalovirus infection. Germline V lookup: CDR1 SGHRS, CDR2 YFSETQ. The V end lost 0 bases, the J end lost 3 bases, and 13 bases lay between the germline ends. This CDR3 has 15 residues. TCRdb fed the reads into MiXCR, producing one record per CDR3 protein. The sample records about 360,000 distinct CDR3 sequences, roughly 18% being singletons. This chain links TRBV5-1 with TRBJ2-7; maybe TRBD2 (5 bases). The origin of this receptor is a human donor in good health (CMV status not recorded). Some clones in this sample may be carry-over from other donors' samples. Specimen: PBMCs. Here the CDR3 DNA reads TGCGCCAGCAGCTTGGGTGATAGCGACTACTACGAGCAGTACTTC. This translates into CASSLGDSDYYEQYF.